This entry lists 4 T cell receptor beta chains sequenced from one sample in a study of early T cells in non-severe SARS-CoV-2 infection. TCRdb recomputed calls from the 5' RACE reads with MiXCR, one row per CDR3 protein. The table lists approximately 47,000 distinct CDR3 sequences, roughly 6.1% of them singletons. The input for sequencing was whole blood, taken at baseline. These receptors all come from an adult who was a healthcare worker with PCR-confirmed SARS-CoV-2 infection or an uninfected control (not recorded which).

This clonotype was picked up many times. The CDR3 bases are TGTGCCAGCAGTGAAGCGCAACAAGGCCGGGTTATCCCATCCTACGAGCAGTACTTC. The encoded protein is CASSEAQQGRVIPSYEQYF. The V and J genes are TRBV6-1 and TRBJ2-7; D is undetermined. This CDR3 has 19 residues. The germline V gene has CDR1 MNHNS and CDR2 SASEGT. Trimming removed 0 bases from V and 1 base from J, with 22 bases in between.

This clonotype was picked up many times. The J gene is TRBJ2-5, the V gene TRBV10-2; a possible D gene is TRBD1 (5 bases). Germline V gives CDR1 WSHSY, CDR2 SAAADI. V dropped 5 bases and J dropped 4 bases, with 8 bases sitting between them. The CDR3 sequence is 12 residues long. The CDR3 is CASSSTAETQYF. DNA of the CDR3: TGCGCCAGCAGTTCGACAGCAGAGACCCAGTACTTC.

Only a few counts were recorded for this clonotype. The rearrangement uses TRBV18 and TRBJ2-2; 7 bases are shared with TRBD2. Germline CDR1 and CDR2: KGHSH and LQKENI. V lost 3 bases to trimming and J lost 3 bases; unmatched junction nucleotides: 4. The CDR3 length is 15 residues. The CDR3 DNA is TGTGCCAGCTCACCGGGCGGGAGTTACACCGGGGAGCTGTTTTTT. Translating it yields CASSPGGSYTGELFF.

There are a few counts of this clonotype. The chain carries TRBV12-3 or TRBV12-4 and TRBJ2-7; 8 nucleotides line up with TRBD1. V was clipped by 5 bases and J by 0 bases; unmatched bases: 9. CDR3 length: 16 amino acids. In nucleotides, the CDR3 is TGTGCCAGCAGTCCCGCCGACAGGGGTATCTCCTACGAGCAGTACTTC. The encoded protein is CASSPADRGISYEQYF.